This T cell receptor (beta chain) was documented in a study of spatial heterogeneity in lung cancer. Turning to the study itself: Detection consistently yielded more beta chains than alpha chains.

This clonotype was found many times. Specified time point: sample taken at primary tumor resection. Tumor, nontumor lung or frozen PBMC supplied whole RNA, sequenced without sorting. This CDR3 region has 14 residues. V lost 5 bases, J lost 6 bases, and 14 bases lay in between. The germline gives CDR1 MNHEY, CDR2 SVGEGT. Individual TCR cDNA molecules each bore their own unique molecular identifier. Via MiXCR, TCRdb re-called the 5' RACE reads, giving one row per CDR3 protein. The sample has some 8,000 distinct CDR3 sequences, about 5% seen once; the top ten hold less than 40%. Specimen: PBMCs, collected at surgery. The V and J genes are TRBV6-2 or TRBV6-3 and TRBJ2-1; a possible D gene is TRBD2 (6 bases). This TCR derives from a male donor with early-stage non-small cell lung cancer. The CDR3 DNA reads TGTGCCAGCAGTCTAATCGGGGGACTCAATGAGCAGTTCTTC. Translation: CASSLIGGLNEQFF.